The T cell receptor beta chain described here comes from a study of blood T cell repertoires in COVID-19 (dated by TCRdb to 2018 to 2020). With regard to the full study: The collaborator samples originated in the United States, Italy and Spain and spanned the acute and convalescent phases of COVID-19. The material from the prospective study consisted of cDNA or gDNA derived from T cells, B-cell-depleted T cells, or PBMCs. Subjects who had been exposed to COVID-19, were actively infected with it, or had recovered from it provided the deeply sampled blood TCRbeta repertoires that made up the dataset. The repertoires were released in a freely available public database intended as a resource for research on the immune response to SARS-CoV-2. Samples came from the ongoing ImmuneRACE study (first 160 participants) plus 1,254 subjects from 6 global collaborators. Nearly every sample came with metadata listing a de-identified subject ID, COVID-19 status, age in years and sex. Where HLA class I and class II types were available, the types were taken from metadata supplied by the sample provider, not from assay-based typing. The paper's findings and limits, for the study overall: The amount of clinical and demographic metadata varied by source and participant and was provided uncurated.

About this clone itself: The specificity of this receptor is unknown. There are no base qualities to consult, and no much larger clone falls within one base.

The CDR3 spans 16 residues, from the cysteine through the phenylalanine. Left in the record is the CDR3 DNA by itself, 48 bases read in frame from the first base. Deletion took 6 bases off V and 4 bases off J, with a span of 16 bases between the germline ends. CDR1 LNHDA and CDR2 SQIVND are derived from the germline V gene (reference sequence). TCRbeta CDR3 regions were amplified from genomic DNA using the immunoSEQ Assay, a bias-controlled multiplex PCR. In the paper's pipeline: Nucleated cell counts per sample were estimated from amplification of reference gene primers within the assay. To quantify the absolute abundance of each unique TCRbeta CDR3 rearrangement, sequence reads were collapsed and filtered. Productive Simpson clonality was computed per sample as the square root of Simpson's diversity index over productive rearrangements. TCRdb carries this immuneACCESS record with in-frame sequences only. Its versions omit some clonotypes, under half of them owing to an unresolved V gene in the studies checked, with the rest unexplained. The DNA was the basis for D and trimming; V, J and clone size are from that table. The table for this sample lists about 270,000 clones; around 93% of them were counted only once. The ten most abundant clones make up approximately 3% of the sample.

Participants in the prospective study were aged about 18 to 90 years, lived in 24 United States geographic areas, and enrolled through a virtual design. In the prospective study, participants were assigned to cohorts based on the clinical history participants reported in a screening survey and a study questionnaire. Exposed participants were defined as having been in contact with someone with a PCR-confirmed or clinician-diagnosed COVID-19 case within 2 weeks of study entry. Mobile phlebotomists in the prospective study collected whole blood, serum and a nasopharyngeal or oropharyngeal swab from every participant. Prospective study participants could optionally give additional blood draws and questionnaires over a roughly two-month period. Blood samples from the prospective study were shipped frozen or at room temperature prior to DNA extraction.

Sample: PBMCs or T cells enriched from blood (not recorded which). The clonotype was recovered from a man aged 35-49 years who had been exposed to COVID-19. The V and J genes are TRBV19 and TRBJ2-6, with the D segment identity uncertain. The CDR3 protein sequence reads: CASSPVRVTGANVLTF. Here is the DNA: TGTGCCAGTAGCCCCGTCCGGGTAACCGGGGCCAACGTCCTGACTTTC. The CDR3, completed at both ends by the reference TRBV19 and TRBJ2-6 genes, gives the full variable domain DGGITQSPKYLFRKEGQNVTLSCEQNLNHDAMYWYRQDPGQGLRLIYYSQIVNDFQKGDIAEGYSVSREKKESFPLTVTSAQKNPTAFYLCASSPVRVTGANVLTFGAGSRLTVL.